One and the same sample provided the 22 T cell receptor beta chains below, sequenced in a study of cytotoxic CD8 clonotypes in ibrutinib-treated CLL. Sequencing was performed with immunoSEQ multiplex PCR; in TCRdb, only in-frame clones are kept and a portion is missing. This table has fewer than 400,000 clones, 60% to 80% appearing once. The source was PBMCs, collected after 36 months of ibrutinib treatment. These receptors came from a human donor with chronic lymphocytic leukemia.

The V gene is TRBV2, the J gene TRBJ1-5; D is ambiguous. In germline, CDR1 is SNHLY, CDR2 FYNNEI. The V gene lost 7 bases and the J gene lost 4 bases, with 11 bases spanning the gap. The CDR3 consists of 13 residues. Written as DNA, the CDR3 is TGTGCCAGCATGGCAGTTACGAATCAGCCCCAGCATTTT. Encoded protein: CASMAVTNQPQHF.

The chain links TRBV2 to TRBJ2-7, with 8 nucleotides matching TRBD1. CDR3 length: 16 amino acids. V dropped 6 bases and J dropped 4; count of bases not matched to a gene: 14. Germline CDR1 and CDR2: SNHLY and FYNNEI. CDR3 sequence: CASSGHPRTGTYEQYF. As DNA, the CDR3 is TGTGCCAGCAGCGGACATCCGAGGACAGGGACGTACGAGCAGTACTTC.

This clone appeared a few times. The V call is TRBV5-1, the J call TRBJ2-7; 7 bases are a match to TRBD2. V shed 4 bases, J shed 2 bases, and the junction held 6 bases outside the gene matches. Germline V gene data show CDR1 as SGHRS and CDR2 as YFSETQ. The CDR3 covers 14 residues. Written as DNA, the CDR3 is TGCGCCAGCAGCCCGCTGGGGGGGACCTACGAGCAGTACTTC. Protein: CASSPLGGTYEQYF.

The chain has TRBV5-5 and TRBJ2-3, with 9 bases fitting TRBD2. CDR1 and CDR2 (germline): SGHKS, YYEKEE (reference sequence). This CDR3 has 15 amino acids. The J segment lost 4 bases and the V segment lost 4 bases, leaving 7 bases of the junction unmatched. CDR3 region: CASSIPSGIADTQYF. The CDR3 DNA follows: TGTGCCAGCAGCATCCCTAGCGGGATCGCAGATACGCAGTATTTT. Looking up the rest from reference TRBV5-5 and TRBJ2-3 gives the full variable domain: DAGVTQSPTHLIKTRGQQVTLRCSPISGHKSVSWYQQVLGQGPQFIFQYYEKEERGRGNFPDRFSARQFPNYSSELNVNALLLGDSALYLCASSIPSGIADTQYFGPGTRLTVL.

The chain links TRBV21-1 to TRBJ2-3; the table's D call, TRBD2, has no DNA check behind it. TRBV21-1 is noted as a pseudogene. The CDR3 covers 14 residues. The CDR3 DNA reads as TGTGCCAGCAGCAAAGGGACTAGCGTAGATACGCAGTATTTT. This encodes CASSKGTSVDTQYF.

The rearrangement links TRBV6-1 to TRBJ2-2, with a tentative D call TRBD1 (6 bases). V lost 6 bases to trimming and J lost 1 base, with 9 bases between them. The CDR3 extends over 14 amino acids. Germline CDR1 MNHNS, CDR2 SASEGT. The DNA for the CDR3 is TGTGCCAGCAGGGGACAAAAGAACACCGGGGAGCTGTTTTTT. It is translated as CASRGQKNTGELFF.

In this sample, this clone turned up once. V usage is TRBV6-6 and J usage is TRBJ2-7; 7 bases fit TRBD1. The CDR3 runs to 12 residues. Per the germline V gene, CDR1 is MNHNY and CDR2 is SVGAGI (reference sequence). V trimming: 8 bases; J trimming: 6 bases; junction bases outside the gene matches: 7. Here the CDR3 reads CASGRTGGEQYF. In DNA, the CDR3 is TGTGCCAGCGGGCGGACAGGAGGCGAGCAGTACTTC.

J is TRBJ2-5 and V is TRBV7-2, with D hard to call. The CDR3 length is 12 residues. The germline CDR1 and CDR2 sequences are SGHTA and FQGNSA. V was clipped by 7 bases and J by 2 bases, with 8 bases between them. CDR3 in amino acids: CASTSPQETQYF. The CDR3 DNA reads as TGTGCCAGCACGTCCCCGCAAGAGACCCAGTACTTC.

This chain connects TRBV15 to TRBJ1-2; the D gene is possibly TRBD1 (5 bases). V was shortened by 5 bases and J by 3 bases, with 13 bases between the two germline ends. Germline V lookup: CDR1 LNHNV, CDR2 YYDKDF (reference sequence). This CDR3 is built from 14 residues. The CDR3 DNA reads TGTGCCACCAGCCCCCTCGGGGGGGACTATGGCTACACCTTC. It translates to CATSPLGGDYGYTF.

This rearrangement joins TRBV5-6 to TRBJ1-2; 8 bases fit TRBD1. The CDR3 length is 14 residues. CDR1 SGHDT and CDR2 YYEEEE come from the germline V gene. J gave up 3 bases and V 4 bases, and 5 bases lay outside the gene matches. CDR3 nucleotides: TGTGCCAGCAGCGGTGACAGGGGAGACTATGGCTACACCTTC. The encoded protein is CASSGDRGDYGYTF.

V gene TRBV6-1 combines with J gene TRBJ2-3; tentatively, D is TRBD1 (5 bases). The CDR3 sequence is 15 residues long. V lost 2 bases and J lost 3, with 12 bases in between. CDR1 is MNHNS and CDR2 is SASEGT in the germline V gene. The CDR3 DNA sequence: TGTGCCAGCAGTGAAATGCAGGGCAGGACAGATACGCAGTATTTT. Amino acid sequence: CASSEMQGRTDTQYF.

The chain carries TRBV5-1 and TRBJ1-2; 12 bases map to TRBD1. The CDR3 loop spans 15 amino acids. Germline-derived CDR1 and CDR2 are SGHRS and YFSETQ. The J segment lost 4 bases and the V segment lost 3 bases, leaving 4 bases of the junction unmatched. CDR3 residues: CASSWGQGARYGYTF. The CDR3 DNA reads TGCGCCAGCAGCTGGGGACAGGGGGCGCGCTATGGCTACACCTTC.

The gene calls are TRBV4-3 and TRBJ2-5, with 7 nucleotides matching TRBD1. Germline V gives CDR1 LGHNA, CDR2 YSLEER. This CDR3 has 14 residues. Trimming at V came to 3 bases and at J to 5 bases, leaving 6 bases not matched to a gene. CDR3 loop: CASSQGVQGETQYF. DNA of the CDR3: TGCGCCAGCAGCCAGGGTGTACAGGGGGAGACCCAGTACTTC.

There are a few counts of this clone. CDR3 amino acids: CASSPNADGYTF. The DNA of the CDR3 is TGTGCCAGCTCACCAAATGCAGACGGCTACACCTTC. The V and J genes are TRBV18 and TRBJ1-2; D is unclear. Trimming removed 2 bases at V and 8 bases at J, with 9 bases between. The CDR3 is made up of 12 amino acids. The germline CDR1 and CDR2 sequences are KGHSH and LQKENI.

The chain joins TRBV9 to TRBJ2-1; 7 positions match TRBD1. Germline V gives CDR1 SGDLS, CDR2 YYNGEE. J gave up 3 bases and V 0 bases, and 3 bases lay outside the gene matches. This CDR3 is built from 15 residues. The CDR3 DNA reads TGTGCCAGCAGCGTAGCCGGGACAGACTACAATGAGCAGTTCTTC. Its translation is CASSVAGTDYNEQFF.

The V call is TRBV29-1, the J call TRBJ1-2; D is undetermined. This CDR3 region has 14 residues. The germline V and J ends were trimmed by 6 bases and 2 bases, with 16 bases remaining between them. Germline CDR1 reads SQVTM; CDR2 reads ANQGSEA. CDR3 in amino acids: CSVSMQETNYGYTF. The CDR3 bases are TGCAGCGTCTCTATGCAGGAAACCAACTATGGCTACACCTTC.

The chain links TRBV2 to TRBJ1-2; D not certain. The germline V and J ends were trimmed by 7 bases and 5 bases, with 14 bases remaining between them. Germline values: CDR1 SNHLY, CDR2 FYNNEI. This CDR3 contains 13 residues. The CDR3 reads CASIPHPSYGYTF. CDR3 in DNA: TGTGCCAGCATTCCCCACCCAAGTTATGGCTACACCTTC.

This clone was seen only a few times. The chain carries TRBV12-5 and TRBJ1-1, with no clear D. This CDR3 spans 11 amino acids. Trimming shortened V by 6 bases and J by 6 bases, and 8 bases separated the two germline ends. Germline loops: CDR1 LGHNT, CDR2 FRNRAP. CDR3 DNA: TGTGCTAGTGGAGGGCTCGCTGAAGCTTTCTTT. Translating it yields CASGGLAEAFF.

The chain recombines TRBV7-2 with TRBJ1-2, with D unresolved. Trimming removed 5 bases from V and 3 bases from J, with 13 bases in between. Germline CDR1 SGHTA, CDR2 FQGNSA. The CDR3 runs to 14 residues. As DNA, the CDR3 is TGTGCCAGCAGCCCGCGGGCGATGGACTATGGCTACACCTTC. As protein: CASSPRAMDYGYTF. The full variable domain, rest sourced from reference TRBV7-2 and TRBJ1-2, is GAGVSQSPSNKVTEKGKDVELRCDPISGHTALYWYRQSLGQGLEFLIYFQGNSAPDKSGLPSDRFSAERTGGSVSTLTIQRTQQEDSAVYLCASSPRAMDYGYTFGSGTRLTVV.

The chain couples TRBV13 to TRBJ1-1; D not certain. Germline V CDR1 and CDR2: PRHDT, FYEKMQ (reference sequence). Trimming left V 6 bases short and J 5 bases short, with 10 bases between. The CDR3 has 12 amino acids. CDR3 amino acids: CASRDQWTEAFF. The CDR3, as DNA: TGTGCCAGCAGGGACCAATGGACTGAAGCTTTCTTT.

The chain has TRBV5-8 and TRBJ2-3; 7 positions match TRBD2. This CDR3 comprises 14 residues. Germline V gives CDR1 SGHTS, CDR2 YDEGEE. V was clipped by 7 bases and J by 3 bases; unmatched bases: 8. The CDR3: CASQHGAGTDTQYF. As DNA, the CDR3 is TGTGCCAGCCAACACGGAGCGGGGACAGATACGCAGTATTTT.

This clone has just a few counts. The junction differs from germline at one of its ends, possibly a read error. The rearrangement joins TRBV12-5 to TRBJ1-5; weak D call: TRBD1 (6 bases). Germline V CDR1 and CDR2: LGHNT, FRNRAP. The CDR3 loop spans 11 amino acids. DNA for the CDR3: TGTGCTAGTGGTTTGGACAGGGCGGTAGATTTT. Amino acid sequence: CASGLDRAVDF.